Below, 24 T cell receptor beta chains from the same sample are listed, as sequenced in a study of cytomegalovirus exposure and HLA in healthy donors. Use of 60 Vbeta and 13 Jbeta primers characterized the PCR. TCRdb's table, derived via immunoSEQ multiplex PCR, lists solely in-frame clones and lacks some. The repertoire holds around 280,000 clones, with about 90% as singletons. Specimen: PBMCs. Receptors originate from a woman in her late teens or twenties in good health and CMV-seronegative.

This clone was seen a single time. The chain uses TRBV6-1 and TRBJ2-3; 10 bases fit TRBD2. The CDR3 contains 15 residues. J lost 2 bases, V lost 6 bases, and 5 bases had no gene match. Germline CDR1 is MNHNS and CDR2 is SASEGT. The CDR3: CASRLAGSTTDTQYF. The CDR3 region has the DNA TGTGCCAGCAGACTAGCGGGGAGTACCACAGATACGCAGTATTTT.

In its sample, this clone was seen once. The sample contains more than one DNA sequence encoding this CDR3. CDR3 residues: CASSLGLAGDYGYTF. Written as DNA, the CDR3 is TGTGCCAGCAGCTTAGGCCTGGCAGGGGATTATGGCTACACCTTC. The rearrangement uses TRBV13 and TRBJ1-2; tentative D call: TRBD1 (6 bases). V lost 0 bases and J lost 5, with 13 bases in between. The CDR3 runs 15 residues. Germline V CDR1 and CDR2: PRHDT, FYEKMQ (reference sequence). The full variable domain, rest sourced from reference TRBV13 and TRBJ1-2, is AAGVIQSPRHLIKEKRETATLKCYPIPRHDTVYWYQQGPGQDPQFLISFYEKMQSDKGSIPDRFSAQQFSDYHSELNMSSLELGDSALYFCASSLGLAGDYGYTFGSGTRLTVV.

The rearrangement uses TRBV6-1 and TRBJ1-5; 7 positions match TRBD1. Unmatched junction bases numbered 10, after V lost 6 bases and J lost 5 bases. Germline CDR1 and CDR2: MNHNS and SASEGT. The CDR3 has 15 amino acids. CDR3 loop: CASSETAGGYQPQHF. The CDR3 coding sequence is TGTGCCAGCAGCGAAACCGCAGGGGGTTATCAGCCCCAGCATTTT.

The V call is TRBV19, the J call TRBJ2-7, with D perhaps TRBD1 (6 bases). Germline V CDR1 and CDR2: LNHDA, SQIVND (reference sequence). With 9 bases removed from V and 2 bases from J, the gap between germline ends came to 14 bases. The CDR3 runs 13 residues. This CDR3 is CARQGGFTYEQYF. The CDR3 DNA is TGTGCCAGACAGGGTGGTTTCACCTACGAGCAGTACTTC.

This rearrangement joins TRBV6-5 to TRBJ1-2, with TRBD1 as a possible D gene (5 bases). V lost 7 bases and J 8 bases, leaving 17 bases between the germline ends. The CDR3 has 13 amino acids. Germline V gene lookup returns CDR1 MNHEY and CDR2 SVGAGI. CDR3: CASTQTVNGGYTF. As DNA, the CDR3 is TGTGCCAGCACTCAGACAGTAAACGGGGGCTACACCTTC.

The CDR3 region has the DNA TGTGCCAGTAGTATTTACAGGGCCGAGAACACTGAAGCTTTCTTT. Translating it yields CASSIYRAENTEAFF. The rearrangement links TRBV19 to TRBJ1-1, with D possibly matching TRBD1 (6 bases). V was trimmed by 3 bases and J by 1 base, leaving 12 bases between them. Germline-derived CDR1 and CDR2 are LNHDA and SQIVND (reference sequence). The CDR3 has 15 residues.

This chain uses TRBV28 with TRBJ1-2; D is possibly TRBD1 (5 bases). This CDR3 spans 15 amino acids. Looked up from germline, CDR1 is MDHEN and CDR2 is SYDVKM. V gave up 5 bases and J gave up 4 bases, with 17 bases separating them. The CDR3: CASSLSGIPPYGYTF. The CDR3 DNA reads TGTGCCAGCAGTCTGTCAGGGATTCCACCCTATGGCTACACCTTC.

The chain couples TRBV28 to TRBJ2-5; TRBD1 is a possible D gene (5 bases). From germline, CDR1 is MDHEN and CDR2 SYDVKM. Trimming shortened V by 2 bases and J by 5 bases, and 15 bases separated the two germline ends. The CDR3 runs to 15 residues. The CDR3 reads CASSLRPGKGETQYF. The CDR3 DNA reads TGTGCCAGCAGTTTAAGGCCAGGGAAGGGGGAGACCCAGTACTTC.

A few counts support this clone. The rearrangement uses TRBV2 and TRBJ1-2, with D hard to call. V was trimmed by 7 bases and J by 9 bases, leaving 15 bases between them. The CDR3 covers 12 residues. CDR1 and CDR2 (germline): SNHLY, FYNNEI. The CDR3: CASTVTGFSYTF. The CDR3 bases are TGTGCCAGCACTGTCACGGGATTTAGCTACACCTTC. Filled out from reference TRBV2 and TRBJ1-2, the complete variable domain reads EPEVTQTPSHQVTQMGQEVILRCVPISNHLYFYWYRQILGQKVEFLVSFYNNEISEKSEIFDDQFSVERPDGSNFTLKIRSTKLEDSAMYFCASTVTGFSYTFGSGTRLTVV.

The CDR3 protein is CASYRGLRETQYF. The CDR3 DNA sequence: TGTGCCAGCTACCGAGGGTTAAGGGAGACCCAGTACTTC. The V gene is TRBV18, the J gene TRBJ2-5; a weak D match, TRBD2 (5 bases). Trimming took off 7 bases at V and 5 bases at J, with 14 bases between the two ends. CDR1 KGHSH and CDR2 LQKENI come from the germline V gene. The CDR3 is 13 residues long.

CDR3: CASSLGHPGQTYEQYF. CDR3 DNA sequence: TGTGCCAGCAGTTTAGGCCATCCGGGACAGACTTACGAGCAGTACTTC. The V and J genes are TRBV27 and TRBJ2-5; 7 bases match TRBD1. The tail of the sequence fits TRBJ2-7 better, so the J call may be wrong. CDR3 length: 16 amino acids. Germline V lookup: CDR1 MNHEY, CDR2 SMNVEV (reference sequence).

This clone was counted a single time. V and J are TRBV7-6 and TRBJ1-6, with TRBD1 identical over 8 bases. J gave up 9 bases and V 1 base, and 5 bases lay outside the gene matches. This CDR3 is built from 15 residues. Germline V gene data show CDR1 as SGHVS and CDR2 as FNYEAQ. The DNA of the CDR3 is TGTGCCAGCAGCTTAGGGACAGGGCGGACTTCACCCCTCCACTTT. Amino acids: CASSLGTGRTSPLHF.

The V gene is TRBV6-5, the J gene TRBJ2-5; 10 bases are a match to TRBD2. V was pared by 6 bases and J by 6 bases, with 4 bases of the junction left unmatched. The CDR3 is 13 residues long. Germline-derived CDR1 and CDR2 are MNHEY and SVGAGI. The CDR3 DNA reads TGTGCCAGCAGAAGCGGGGGGGCACAGACCCAGTACTTC. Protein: CASRSGGAQTQYF.

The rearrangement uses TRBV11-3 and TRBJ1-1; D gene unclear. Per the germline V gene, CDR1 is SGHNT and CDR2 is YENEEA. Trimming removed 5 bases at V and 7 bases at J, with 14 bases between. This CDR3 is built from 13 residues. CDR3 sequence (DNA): TGTGCCAGCAGCCTAGGTCGGTACGGTGAAGCTTTCTTT. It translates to CASSLGRYGEAFF. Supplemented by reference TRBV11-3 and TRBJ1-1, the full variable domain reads EAGVVQSPRYKIIEKKQPVAFWCNPISGHNTLYWYLQNLGQGPELLIRYENEEAVDDSQLPKDRFSAERLKGVDSTLKIQPAELGDSAVYLCASSLGRYGEAFFGQGTRLTVV.

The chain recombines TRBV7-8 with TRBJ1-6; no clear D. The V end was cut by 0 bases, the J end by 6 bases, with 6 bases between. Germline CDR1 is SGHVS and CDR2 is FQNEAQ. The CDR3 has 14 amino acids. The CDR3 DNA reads TGTGCCAGCAGCTTAGCTATCCCTAATTCACCCCTCCACTTT. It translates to CASSLAIPNSPLHF.

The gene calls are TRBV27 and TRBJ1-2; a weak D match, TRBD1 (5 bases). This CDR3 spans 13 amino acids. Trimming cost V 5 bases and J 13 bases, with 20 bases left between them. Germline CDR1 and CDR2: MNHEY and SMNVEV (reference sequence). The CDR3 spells CASSQGSGMKGTF. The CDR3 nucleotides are TGTGCCAGCAGTCAGGGTTCCGGAATGAAGGGCACCTTC.

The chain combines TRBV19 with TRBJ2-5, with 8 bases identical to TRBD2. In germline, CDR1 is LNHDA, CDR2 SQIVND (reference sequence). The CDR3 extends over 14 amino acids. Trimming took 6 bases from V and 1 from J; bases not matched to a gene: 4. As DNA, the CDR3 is TGTGCCAGTAGACGGCGGGGGGCCCAAGAGACCCAGTACTTC. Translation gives CASRRRGAQETQYF.

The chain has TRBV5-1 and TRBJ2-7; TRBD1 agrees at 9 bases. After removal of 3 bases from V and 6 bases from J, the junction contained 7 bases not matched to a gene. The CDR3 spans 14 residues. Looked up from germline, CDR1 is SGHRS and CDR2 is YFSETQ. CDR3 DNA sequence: TGCGCCAGCAGCTCAAACAGGGGGCAGTCCGAGCAGTACTTC. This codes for CASSSNRGQSEQYF.

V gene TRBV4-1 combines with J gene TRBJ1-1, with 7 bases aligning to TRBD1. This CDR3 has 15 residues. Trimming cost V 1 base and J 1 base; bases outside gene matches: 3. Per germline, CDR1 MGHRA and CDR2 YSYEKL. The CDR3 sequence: CASSQGDRQNTEAFF. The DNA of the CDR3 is TGCGCCAGCAGCCAAGGGGACAGACAGAACACTGAAGCTTTCTTT.

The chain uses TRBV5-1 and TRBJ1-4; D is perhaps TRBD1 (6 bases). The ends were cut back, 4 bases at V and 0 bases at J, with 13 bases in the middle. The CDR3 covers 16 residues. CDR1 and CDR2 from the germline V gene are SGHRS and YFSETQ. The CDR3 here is CASSTGQLTTNEKLFF. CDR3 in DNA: TGCGCCAGCAGCACTGGACAGCTAACAACTAATGAAAAACTGTTTTTT.

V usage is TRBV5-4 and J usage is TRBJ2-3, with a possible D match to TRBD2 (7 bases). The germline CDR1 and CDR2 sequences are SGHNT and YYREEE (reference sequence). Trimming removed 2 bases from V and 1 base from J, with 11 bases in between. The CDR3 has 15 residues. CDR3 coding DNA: TGTGCCAGCAGCTTAGGGGGGGCCGGCACAGATACGCAGTATTTT. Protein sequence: CASSLGGAGTDTQYF. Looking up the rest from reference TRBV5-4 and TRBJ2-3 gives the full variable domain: ETGVTQSPTHLIKTRGQQVTLRCSSQSGHNTVSWYQQALGQGPQFIFQYYREEENGRGNFPPRFSGLQFPNYSSELNVNALELDDSALYLCASSLGGAGTDTQYFGPGTRLTVL.

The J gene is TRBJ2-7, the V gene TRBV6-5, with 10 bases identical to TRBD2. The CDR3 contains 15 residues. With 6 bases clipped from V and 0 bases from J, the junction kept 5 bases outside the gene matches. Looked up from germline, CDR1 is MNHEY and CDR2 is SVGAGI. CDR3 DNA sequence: TGTGCCAGCAGCCAGCAGCGGGGGGGCTCCTACGAGCAGTACTTC. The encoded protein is CASSQQRGGSYEQYF.

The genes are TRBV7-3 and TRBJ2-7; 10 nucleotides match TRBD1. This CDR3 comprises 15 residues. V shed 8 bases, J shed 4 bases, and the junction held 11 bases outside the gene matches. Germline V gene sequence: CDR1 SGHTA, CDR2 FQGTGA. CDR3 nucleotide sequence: TGTGCCAGCGTTCATATCCGGGACAGGGGATACGAGCAGTACTTC. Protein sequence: CASVHIRDRGYEQYF.

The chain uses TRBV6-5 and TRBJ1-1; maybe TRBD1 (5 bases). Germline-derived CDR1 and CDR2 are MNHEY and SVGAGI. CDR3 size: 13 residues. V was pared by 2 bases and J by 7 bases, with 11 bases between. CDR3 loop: CASSYRPQGEAFF. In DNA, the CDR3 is TGTGCCAGCAGTTACCGACCCCAGGGTGAAGCTTTCTTT.